The 22 T cell receptor beta chains below come from one sample, sequenced in a study of T cells in Graves' hyperthyroidism and ophthalmopathy. TCR beta CDR3 region amplification was performed from RNA transcripts. A first-round RT-PCR of the TCR CDR3 used the HTBI primer set. TCRdb re-called the multiplex PCR reads through MiXCR, storing one row per CDR3 protein. The repertoire includes roughly 510,000 distinct CDR3 sequences, around 21% of them detected once, and 26% sits in the top ten. The sample was blood. The receptors stem from a young man with Graves' hyperthyroidism.

This clonotype appeared many times. V is TRBV28 and J is TRBJ1-1; a weak D match, TRBD1 (5 bases). Germline CDR1 reads MDHEN; CDR2 reads SYDVKM. The CDR3 has 13 residues. Trimming left V 6 bases short and J 4 bases short, with 12 bases between. The CDR3 DNA sequence: TGTGCCAGCAGCTTAACCAGGGTCACTGAAGCTTTCTTT. Its translation: CASSLTRVTEAFF.

This clonotype appeared many times. The rearrangement uses TRBV12-3 or TRBV12-4 and TRBJ2-6; D is unclear. There are 17 residues in the CDR3. With 4 bases removed from V and 0 bases from J, the gap between germline ends came to 13 bases. CDR3 nucleotide sequence: TGTGCCAGCAGTTCGACCGACCTCAGCTCTGGGGCCAACGTCCTGACTTTC. It codes for CASSSTDLSSGANVLTF.

This clonotype showed up many times. The V gene is TRBV12-3 or TRBV12-4, the J gene TRBJ1-2; D is unclear. This CDR3 comprises 14 residues. V lost 6 bases to trimming and J lost 0 bases, with 11 bases between them. CDR3 residues: CASRPFGTNYGYTF. The DNA of the CDR3 is TGTGCCAGCAGGCCCTTCGGCACTAACTATGGCTACACCTTC.

This clonotype occurred many times. The CDR3 nucleotides read TGCAGCGTCCAACCCGGGCCAGAAGCTTTCTTT. This codes for CSVQPGPEAFF. The chain recombines TRBV29-1 with TRBJ1-1; no clear D. Germline CDR1 SQVTM, CDR2 ANQGSEA. The CDR3 runs to 11 residues. Trimming cost V 6 bases and J 8 bases, with 13 bases left between them.

This clonotype was observed at least ten times. The chain is built from TRBV6-1 and TRBJ1-1; 7 nucleotides match TRBD1. The CDR3 is made up of 16 amino acids. Germline assignment: CDR1 MNHNS and CDR2 SASEGT. Unmatched junction bases numbered 9, after V lost 2 bases and J lost 3 bases. This CDR3 is CASSETPTGAHTEAFF. The CDR3 nucleotides are TGTGCCAGCAGTGAAACCCCCACAGGGGCCCACACTGAAGCTTTCTTT.

This clonotype was observed a few times. The chain recombines TRBV11-2 with TRBJ2-7; 8 nucleotides match TRBD2. CDR1 is SGHAT and CDR2 is FQNNGV in the germline V gene. The V and J ends lost 4 bases and 6 bases, in that order; junction bases with no gene match: 8. The CDR3 has 14 amino acids. CDR3 DNA sequence: TGTGCCAGCAGCTCCCTGCGGGGGGCCCTCGAGCAGTACTTC. Its protein product is CASSSLRGALEQYF.

In this sample, this clonotype turned up many times. The chain employs TRBV28 and TRBJ2-5, with TRBD1 matching 8 bases. V gave up 3 bases and J gave up 5 bases; unmatched junction bases: 11. CDR3 length: 16 residues. Germline V gene data show CDR1 as MDHEN and CDR2 as SYDVKM. The CDR3 DNA follows: TGTGCCAGCAGTTTGATGACCAGGGGGCGAGGGGAGACCCAGTACTTC. The encoded protein is CASSLMTRGRGETQYF.

At least ten counts were recorded for this clonotype. The chain is built from TRBV6-1 and TRBJ1-2, with D possibly matching TRBD1 (6 bases). From germline, CDR1 is MNHNS and CDR2 SASEGT. V gave up 2 bases and J gave up 5 bases, with 12 bases separating them. This CDR3 region has 14 residues. The CDR3 sequence is CASSENTGPYGYTF. The CDR3 DNA reads as TGTGCCAGCAGTGAAAACACAGGGCCTTATGGCTACACCTTC.

There are many counts of this clonotype. V usage is TRBV28 and J usage is TRBJ1-1; D remains ambiguous. The V end lost 7 bases, the J end lost 8 bases, and 14 bases lay between the germline ends. This CDR3 is 12 amino acids long. Looked up from germline, CDR1 is MDHEN and CDR2 is SYDVKM. The CDR3 nucleotides read TGTGCCAGCACCCGACAAGGAGGGGAAGCTTTCTTT. Protein sequence: CASTRQGGEAFF.

V and J are TRBV28 and TRBJ2-5, with 8 nucleotides matching TRBD2. Germline lookup yields CDR1 MDHEN and CDR2 SYDVKM. V was pared by 4 bases and J by 2 bases, with 9 bases of the junction left unmatched. This CDR3 is built from 16 residues. CDR3 residues: CASSSVAGSSQETQYF. The CDR3 region has the DNA TGTGCCAGCAGTTCGGTAGCGGGGAGCAGTCAAGAGACCCAGTACTTC. Complete variable domain (other parts from reference TRBV28 and TRBJ2-5): DVKVTQSSRYLVKRTGEKVFLECVQDMDHENMFWYRQDPGLGLRLIYFSYDVKMKEKGDIPEGYSVSREKKERFSLILESASTNQTSMYLCASSSVAGSSQETQYFGPGTRLLVL.

This clonotype has at least ten counts. The V call is TRBV6-1, the J call TRBJ2-7; D gene unclear. Per the germline V gene, CDR1 is MNHNS and CDR2 is SASEGT. This CDR3 comprises 14 residues. Trimming left V 1 base short and J 3 bases short, with 10 bases between. The CDR3 sequence: CASSEGQAIYEQYF. The CDR3 coding sequence is TGTGCCAGCAGTGAAGGCCAGGCTATCTACGAGCAGTACTTC.

Worth noting for this clonotype: The junction shows a germline mismatch at one end, possibly a read error. The chain links TRBV6-2 or TRBV6-3 to TRBJ2-2; 9 bases map to TRBD2. This CDR3 spans 15 amino acids. Looked up from germline, CDR1 is MNHEY and CDR2 is SVGEGT. The CDR3 bases are TGTGCCAGCACCCTAGCGGGGCCGAACACCGGGGAGCTGTTGTTT. Translated, it gives CASTLAGPNTGELLF.

This clonotype was detected a few times. The chain is built from TRBV4-1 and TRBJ2-5, with D possibly TRBD2 on 5 matching bases. The CDR3 sequence is 14 residues long. V lost 5 bases, J lost 1 base, and 11 bases lay in between. Per germline, CDR1 MGHRA and CDR2 YSYEKL. CDR3: CASSWRVPQETQYF. The CDR3 DNA reads TGCGCCAGCAGCTGGCGGGTACCCCAAGAGACCCAGTACTTC.

This clonotype was seen at least ten times. This chain joins TRBV28 and TRBJ2-5; D perhaps matches TRBD2 (6 bases). The V gene's germline CDR1 is MDHEN and CDR2 SYDVKM. CDR3 length equals 13 residues. The V end lost 4 bases, the J end lost 7 bases, and 13 bases lay between the germline ends. The CDR3 loop is CASSSSGLWTQYF. The CDR3 nucleotides read TGTGCCAGCAGTTCGAGCGGGTTGTGGACCCAGTACTTC.

This clonotype was seen only a few times. The V call is TRBV28, the J call TRBJ2-7; TRBD1 agrees at 10 bases. This CDR3 is 17 amino acids long. Germline CDR1 reads MDHEN; CDR2 reads SYDVKM. V dropped 5 bases and J dropped 2; count of bases not matched to a gene: 12. In DNA form, the CDR3 reads TGTGCCAGCAGTGAACCGGGACAGGGGATTCGCACCTACGAGCAGTACTTC. Residues: CASSEPGQGIRTYEQYF.

The genes are TRBV5-1 and TRBJ2-7; 7 bases are shared with TRBD2. The V segment lost 0 bases and the J segment 2 bases; nucleotides outside the gene matches: 5. Germline loops: CDR1 SGHRS, CDR2 YFSETQ. The CDR3 extends over 15 amino acids. The CDR3 here is CASSLDGGFTYEQYF. The CDR3 region has the DNA TGCGCCAGCAGCTTGGACGGGGGGTTTACCTACGAGCAGTACTTC.

This clonotype was seen repeatedly, ten times or more. This chain joins TRBV19 and TRBJ1-5, with 7 bases lining up with TRBD1. The CDR3 runs 14 residues. V lost 9 bases to trimming and J lost 5 bases; unmatched junction nucleotides: 10. The germline V gene has CDR1 LNHDA and CDR2 SQIVND (reference sequence). This CDR3 is CASSPRQGYQPQHF. The CDR3, as DNA: TGTGCCAGCAGTCCACGACAGGGCTATCAGCCCCAGCATTTT.

This clonotype was found many times. The chain uses TRBV27 and TRBJ2-7; 10 bases align to TRBD1. The trim removed 5 bases at V and 4 bases at J, leaving 5 bases unmatched. Germline values: CDR1 MNHEY, CDR2 SMNVEV (reference sequence). CDR3 size: 14 residues. The chain's CDR3 is CASSRRQGAYEQYF. The DNA of the CDR3 is TGTGCCAGCAGTAGGCGACAGGGGGCTTACGAGCAGTACTTC.

The chain couples TRBV6-1 to TRBJ2-7; 7 nucleotides align to TRBD2. CDR1 is MNHNS and CDR2 is SASEGT in the germline V gene. The trim removed 6 bases at V and 7 bases at J, leaving 9 bases unmatched. The CDR3 has 13 amino acids. CDR3 sequence reads: CASRRENLREQYF. For the CDR3, the DNA is TGTGCCAGCAGGCGGGAGAATCTACGGGAGCAGTACTTC.

This clonotype was observed many times. This sequence joins TRBV6-1 and TRBJ1-5, with unresolved D. Germline V gene data show CDR1 as MNHNS and CDR2 as SASEGT. This CDR3 region has 14 residues. V was cut by 1 base and J by 6 bases, with 10 bases left in between. The CDR3 spells CASSEGWVGQPQHF. CDR3 in DNA: TGTGCCAGCAGTGAAGGTTGGGTAGGTCAGCCCCAGCATTTT.

Here the CDR3 reads CASRGPWAGTGELFF. DNA of the CDR3: TGTGCCAGCAGAGGGCCCTGGGCGGGCACCGGGGAGCTGTTTTTT. The chain recombines TRBV12-3 or TRBV12-4 with TRBJ2-2; D is possibly TRBD2 (5 bases). V lost 6 bases and J lost 4, with 15 bases in between. This CDR3 contains 15 residues.

A note on this clonotype: One end of the junction is discordant with germline, which a read error may explain. The V gene is TRBV7-8, the J gene TRBJ1-5; tentative D call: TRBD1 (6 bases). This CDR3 region has 16 residues. Germline V CDR1 and CDR2: SGHVS, FQNEAQ. This CDR3 reads CASSLVRGASNQPQHF. CDR3 coding DNA: TGTGCCAGTAGCTTAGTTCGGGGGGCAAGCAATCAGCCCCAGCATTTT.